The rows below give T cell receptor beta chains drawn from one sample of a study of cytomegalovirus exposure and HLA in healthy donors. Clones were read by immunoSEQ multiplex PCR, and TCRdb kept only the in-frame ones, dropping some. The profile shows around 71,000 clones, more than 60% of them singletons. The sequenced sample was PBMCs. These receptors originate from a male donor in good health and CMV-seropositive. The CDR3 runs from the conserved cysteine through the conserved F or W. The D gene is left open where the match is weak. Not all rows give a size; the values are once, few, many and, for expanded clones, a class.

j_gene: TRBJ2-7; d_gene: .; abundance: medium-sized; v_gene: TRBV10-1; CDR3aa: CASQPGHLYEQYF; CDR3nt: TGCGCCAGCCAACCGGGACACCTCTACGAGCAGTACTTC
j_gene: TRBJ2-3; d_gene: .; abundance: once; v_gene: TRBV29-1; CDR3aa: CSANSYTQYF; CDR3nt: TGCAGCGCGAACAGCTATACGCAGTATTTT
j_gene: TRBJ2-3; d_gene: TRBD2; abundance: few; v_gene: TRBV6-1; CDR3aa: CASSSGGATDTQYF; CDR3nt: TGTGCCAGCAGTAGCGGGGGGGCCACAGATACGCAGTATTTT
j_gene: TRBJ1-6; d_gene: .; abundance: .; v_gene: TRBV7-9; CDR3aa: CASSLPQGLNSPLHF; CDR3nt: TGTGCCAGCAGCTTACCACAGGGTCTTAATTCACCCCTCCACTTT
j_gene: TRBJ1-2; d_gene: TRBD1; abundance: .; v_gene: TRBV7-9; CDR3aa: CSSSRGGGGYTF; CDR3nt: TGTTCCAGCAGCCGCGGAGGGGGCGGCTACACCTTC
j_gene: TRBJ2-3; d_gene: .; abundance: few; v_gene: TRBV7-2; CDR3aa: CASSLSGGPTDTQYF; CDR3nt: TGTGCCAGCAGCTTATCTGGGGGCCCCACAGATACGCAGTATTTT
j_gene: TRBJ1-5; d_gene: .; abundance: .; v_gene: TRBV15; CDR3aa: CATSRDGGPDQPQHF; CDR3nt: TGTGCCACCAGCAGAGATGGCGGTCCGGATCAGCCCCAGCATTTT
j_gene: TRBJ1-1; d_gene: TRBD1; abundance: .; v_gene: TRBV10-3; CDR3aa: CAVTGDLNTEAFF; CDR3nt: TGTGCCGTAACAGGGGATTTGAACACTGAAGCTTTCTTT
j_gene: TRBJ1-5; d_gene: TRBD1; abundance: .; v_gene: TRBV30; CDR3aa: CAWSGQGWSQPQHF; CDR3nt: TGTGCCTGGAGCGGACAGGGTTGGAGTCAGCCCCAGCATTTT
j_gene: TRBJ2-7; d_gene: .; abundance: .; v_gene: TRBV9; CDR3aa: CASSVGGLLSEQYF; CDR3nt: TGTGCCAGCAGCGTAGGCGGTCTGCTGAGCGAGCAGTACTTC
j_gene: TRBJ1-5; d_gene: TRBD1; abundance: few; v_gene: TRBV11-2; CDR3aa: CASSLVAGGNNQPQHF; CDR3nt: TGTGCCAGCAGCTTAGTCGCAGGGGGGAACAATCAGCCCCAGCATTTT
j_gene: TRBJ1-3; d_gene: .; abundance: .; v_gene: TRBV5-3; CDR3aa: CARSSTGKPSGNTIYF; CDR3nt: TGTGCCAGAAGCTCGACAGGTAAACCCTCTGGAAACACCATATATTTT
j_gene: TRBJ2-1; d_gene: TRBD2; abundance: few; v_gene: TRBV2; CDR3aa: CASSSPPSGSLF; CDR3nt: TGTGCCAGCAGTTCTCCTCCTAGCGGGAGCCTCTTC
j_gene: TRBJ2-7; d_gene: TRBD1; abundance: .; v_gene: TRBV10-3; CDR3aa: CATFSTGGSGGEQYF; CDR3nt: TGTGCCACTTTCTCCACAGGGGGCTCGGGAGGCGAGCAGTACTTC
j_gene: TRBJ2-7; d_gene: .; abundance: .; v_gene: TRBV11-2; CDR3aa: CASSSTGGLSYEQYF; CDR3nt: TGTGCCAGCAGCTCTACGGGGGGCCTATCCTACGAGCAGTACTTC
j_gene: TRBJ2-2; d_gene: TRBD2; abundance: .; v_gene: TRBV2; CDR3aa: CASSEGLAGLINTGELFF; CDR3nt: TGTGCCAGCAGTGAAGGACTAGCGGGGCTAATCAACACCGGGGAGCTGTTTTTT
j_gene: TRBJ2-2; d_gene: .; abundance: few; v_gene: TRBV27; CDR3aa: CASSPPTRVAGELFF; CDR3nt: TGTGCCAGCAGTCCGCCGACCAGGGTGGCCGGGGAGCTGTTTTTT
j_gene: TRBJ1-2; d_gene: TRBD1; abundance: .; v_gene: TRBV19; CDR3aa: CASSTLGQEDLYGYTF; CDR3nt: TGTGCCAGTAGTACACTCGGACAGGAAGACCTTTATGGCTACACCTTC
j_gene: TRBJ1-1; d_gene: .; abundance: .; v_gene: TRBV9; CDR3aa: CASSAAPEGTEAFF; CDR3nt: TGTGCCAGCAGCGCCGCCCCTGAGGGCACTGAAGCTTTCTTT
j_gene: TRBJ2-3; d_gene: TRBD1; abundance: .; v_gene: TRBV5-1; CDR3aa: CASARQGEDTQYF; CDR3nt: TGCGCCAGCGCCCGACAGGGCGAAGATACGCAGTATTTT
j_gene: TRBJ1-1; d_gene: .; abundance: few; v_gene: TRBV30; CDR3aa: CAGGGNTEAFF; CDR3nt: TGTGCCGGCGGGGGGAACACTGAAGCTTTCTTT
j_gene: TRBJ2-1; d_gene: TRBD2; abundance: .; v_gene: TRBV7-9; CDR3aa: CASSPGTSGSNEQFF; CDR3nt: TGTGCCAGCAGCCCCGGGACTAGCGGGAGTAATGAGCAGTTCTTC